Listed below are T cell receptor beta chains from one sample, sequenced in a study of blood T cell repertoires in COVID-19. Using immunoSEQ multiplex PCR, the repertoire was profiled, and TCRdb retains in-frame clones only, with some absent. This repertoire shows about 120,000 clones, roughly 89% found once; its top ten account for 3.8%. Sequencing used peripheral blood. The receptors were sampled from a woman aged 60-75 years with COVID-19, enrolled during active disease. CDR3s leave out the opening cysteine and the closing phenylalanine or tryptophan.

V	J	CDR3
TRBV28	TRBJ2-1	ASNRVNYNEQF
TRBV27	TRBJ1-1	ASSYGQGNTEAF
TRBV28	TRBJ2-2	ASSFFARPNTGELF
TRBV9	TRBJ2-2	ASSVDGGNGELF
TRBV29-1	TRBJ1-2	SVVQGYYGYT
TRBV7-2	TRBJ1-1	ASSLAPVTGPEAF
TRBV29-1	TRBJ2-3	SVDGGAPTDTQY
TRBV18	TRBJ2-1	ASSPWREPYNEQF
TRBV19	TRBJ1-2	ASSMIGYGYT
TRBV30	TRBJ1-1	AWSVGATNTEAF
TRBV6-5	TRBJ2-1	ASSPSGGNYNEQF
TRBV5-4	TRBJ1-1	ASSLSRKNTEAF
TRBV5-1	TRBJ2-7	ASSLQASGGLQGGYEQY
TRBV3-1/TRBV3-2	TRBJ1-2	ASSQDRTGSYGYT
TRBV6-5	TRBJ2-7	ASRGLAGGGYEQY
TRBV20-1	TRBJ2-3	SASLGGADTQY
TRBV5-1	TRBJ2-3	ASTSNRGTTRTDTQY
TRBV21-1	TRBJ2-3	ASSPRISDRGWWTDTQY
TRBV6-2/TRBV6-3	TRBJ1-1	ASSYVTSGDTEAF
TRBV27	TRBJ1-2	ASSLRGQGFGYT
TRBV3-1/TRBV3-2	TRBJ2-7	ASSQTTYEQY